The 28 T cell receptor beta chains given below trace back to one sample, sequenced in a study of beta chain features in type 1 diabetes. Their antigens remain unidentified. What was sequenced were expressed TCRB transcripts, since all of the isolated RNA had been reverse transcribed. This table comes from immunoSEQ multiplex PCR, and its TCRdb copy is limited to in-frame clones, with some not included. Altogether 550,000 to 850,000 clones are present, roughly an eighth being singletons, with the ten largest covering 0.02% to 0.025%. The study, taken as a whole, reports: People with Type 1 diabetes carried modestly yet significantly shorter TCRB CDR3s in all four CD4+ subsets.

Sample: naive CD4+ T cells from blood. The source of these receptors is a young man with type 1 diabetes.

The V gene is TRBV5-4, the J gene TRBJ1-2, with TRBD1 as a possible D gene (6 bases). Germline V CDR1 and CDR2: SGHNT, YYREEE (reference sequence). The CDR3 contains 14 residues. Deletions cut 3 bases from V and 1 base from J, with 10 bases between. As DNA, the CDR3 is TGTGCCAGCAGCTCGATGGACAGTAACTATGGCTACACCTTC. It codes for CASSSMDSNYGYTF.

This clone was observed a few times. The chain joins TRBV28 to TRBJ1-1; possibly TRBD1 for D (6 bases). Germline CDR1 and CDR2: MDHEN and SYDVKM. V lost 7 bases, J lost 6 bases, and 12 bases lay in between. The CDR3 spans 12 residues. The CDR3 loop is CASTSGDPEAFF. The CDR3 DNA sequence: TGTGCCAGCACCTCAGGGGACCCTGAAGCTTTCTTT.

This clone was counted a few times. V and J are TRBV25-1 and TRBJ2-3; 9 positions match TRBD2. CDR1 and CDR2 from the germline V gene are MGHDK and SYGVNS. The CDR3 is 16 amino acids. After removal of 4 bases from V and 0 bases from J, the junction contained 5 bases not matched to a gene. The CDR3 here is CASSGGAGGSTDTQYF. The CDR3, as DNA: TGTGCCAGCAGTGGAGGCGCGGGGGGGAGCACAGATACGCAGTATTTT.

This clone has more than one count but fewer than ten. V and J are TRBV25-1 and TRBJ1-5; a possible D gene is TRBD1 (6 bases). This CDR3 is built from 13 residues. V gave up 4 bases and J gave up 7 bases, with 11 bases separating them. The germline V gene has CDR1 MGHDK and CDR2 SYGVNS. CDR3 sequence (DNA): TGTGCCAGCAGTGTAGGGGGGAACCAGCCCCAGCATTTT. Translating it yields CASSVGGNQPQHF.

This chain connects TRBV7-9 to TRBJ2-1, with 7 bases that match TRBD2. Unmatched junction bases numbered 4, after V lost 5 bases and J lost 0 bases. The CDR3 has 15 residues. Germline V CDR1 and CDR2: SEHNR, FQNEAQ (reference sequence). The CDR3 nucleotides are TGTGCCAGCAGCGCCGGGACTACCTCCTACAATGAGCAGTTCTTC. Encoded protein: CASSAGTTSYNEQFF.

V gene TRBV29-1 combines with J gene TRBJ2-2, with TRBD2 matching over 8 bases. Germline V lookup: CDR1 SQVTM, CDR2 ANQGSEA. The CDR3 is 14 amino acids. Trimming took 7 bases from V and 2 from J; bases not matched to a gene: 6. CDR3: CSAVSGVNTGELFF. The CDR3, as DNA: TGCAGCGCCGTTAGCGGGGTTAACACCGGGGAGCTGTTTTTT.

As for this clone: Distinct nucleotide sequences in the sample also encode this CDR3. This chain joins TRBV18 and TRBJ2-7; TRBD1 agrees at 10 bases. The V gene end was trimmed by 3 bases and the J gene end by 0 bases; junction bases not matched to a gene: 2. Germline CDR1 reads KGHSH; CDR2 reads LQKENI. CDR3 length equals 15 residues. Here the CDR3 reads CASSPGQGISYEQYF. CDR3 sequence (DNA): TGTGCCAGCTCACCGGGACAGGGGATCTCCTACGAGCAGTACTTC.

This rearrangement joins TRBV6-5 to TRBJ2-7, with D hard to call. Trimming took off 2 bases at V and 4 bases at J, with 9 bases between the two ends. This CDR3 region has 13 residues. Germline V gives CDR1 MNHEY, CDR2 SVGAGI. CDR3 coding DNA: TGTGCCAGCAGTTACCCGGACCAGTACGAGCAGTACTTC. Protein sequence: CASSYPDQYEQYF.

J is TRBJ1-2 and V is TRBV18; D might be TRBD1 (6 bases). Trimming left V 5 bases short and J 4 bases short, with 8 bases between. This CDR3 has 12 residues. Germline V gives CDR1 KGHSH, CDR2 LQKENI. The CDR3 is CASSTDSYGYTF. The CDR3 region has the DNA TGTGCCAGCTCAACGGACAGCTATGGCTACACCTTC.

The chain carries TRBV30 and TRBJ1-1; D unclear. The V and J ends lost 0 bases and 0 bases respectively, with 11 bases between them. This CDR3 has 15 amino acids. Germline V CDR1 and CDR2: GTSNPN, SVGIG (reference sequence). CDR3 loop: CAWSVRGRLNTEAFF. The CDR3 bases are TGTGCCTGGAGTGTACGAGGGAGGTTGAACACTGAAGCTTTCTTT.

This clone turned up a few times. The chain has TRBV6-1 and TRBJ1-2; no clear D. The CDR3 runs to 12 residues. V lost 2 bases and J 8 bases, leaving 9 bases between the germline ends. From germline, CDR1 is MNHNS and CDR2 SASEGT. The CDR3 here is CASSEFPAGYTF. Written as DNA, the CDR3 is TGTGCCAGCAGTGAATTTCCAGCAGGCTACACCTTC.

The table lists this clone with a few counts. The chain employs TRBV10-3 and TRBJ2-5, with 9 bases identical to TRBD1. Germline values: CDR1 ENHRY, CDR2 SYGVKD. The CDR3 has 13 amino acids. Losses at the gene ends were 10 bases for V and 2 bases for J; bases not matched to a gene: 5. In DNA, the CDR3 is TGTGCCACGGACAGGGGAGGGCAAGAGACCCAGTACTTC. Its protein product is CATDRGGQETQYF.

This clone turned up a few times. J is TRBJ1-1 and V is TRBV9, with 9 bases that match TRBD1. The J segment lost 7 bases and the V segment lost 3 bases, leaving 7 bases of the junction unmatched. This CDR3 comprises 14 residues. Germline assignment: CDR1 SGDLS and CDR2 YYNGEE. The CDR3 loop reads CASSADLGQGEAFF. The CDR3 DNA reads TGTGCCAGCAGCGCAGACCTGGGACAGGGTGAAGCTTTCTTT.

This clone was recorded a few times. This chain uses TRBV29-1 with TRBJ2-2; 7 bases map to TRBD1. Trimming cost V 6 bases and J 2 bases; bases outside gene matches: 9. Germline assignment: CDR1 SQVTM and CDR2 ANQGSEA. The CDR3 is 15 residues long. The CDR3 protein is CSVAPGTANTGELFF. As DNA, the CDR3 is TGCAGCGTGGCCCCCGGGACAGCTAACACCGGGGAGCTGTTTTTT.

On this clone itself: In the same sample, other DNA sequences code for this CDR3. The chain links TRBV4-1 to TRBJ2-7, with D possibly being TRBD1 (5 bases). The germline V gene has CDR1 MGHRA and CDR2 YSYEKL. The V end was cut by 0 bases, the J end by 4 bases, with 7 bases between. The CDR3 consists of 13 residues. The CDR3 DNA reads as TGCGCCAGCAGCCAAGATCAGGGTTACGAGCAGTACTTC. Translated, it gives CASSQDQGYEQYF.

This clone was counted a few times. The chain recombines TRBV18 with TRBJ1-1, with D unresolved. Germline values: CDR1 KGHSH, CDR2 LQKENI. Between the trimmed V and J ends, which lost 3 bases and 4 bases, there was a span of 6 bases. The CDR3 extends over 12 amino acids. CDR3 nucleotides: TGTGCCAGCTCACCCCTGGGCACTGAAGCTTTCTTT. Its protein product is CASSPLGTEAFF.

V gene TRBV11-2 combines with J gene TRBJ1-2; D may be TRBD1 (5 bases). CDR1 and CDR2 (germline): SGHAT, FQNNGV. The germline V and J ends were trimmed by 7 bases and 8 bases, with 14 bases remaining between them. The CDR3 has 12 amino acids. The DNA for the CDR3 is TGTGCCAGCATCAACAACAGGACGGGCTACACCTTC. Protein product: CASINNRTGYTF.

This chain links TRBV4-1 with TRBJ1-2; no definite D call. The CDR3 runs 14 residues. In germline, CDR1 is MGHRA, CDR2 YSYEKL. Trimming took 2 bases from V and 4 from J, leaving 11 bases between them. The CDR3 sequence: CASSQIARTYGYTF. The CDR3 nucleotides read TGCGCCAGCAGCCAAATTGCGAGGACCTATGGCTACACCTTC.

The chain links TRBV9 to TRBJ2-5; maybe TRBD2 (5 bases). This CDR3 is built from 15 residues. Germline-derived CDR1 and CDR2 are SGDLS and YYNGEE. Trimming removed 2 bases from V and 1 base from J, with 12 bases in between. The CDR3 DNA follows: TGTGCCAGCAGCGTTTTTCCGGGAACCCAAGAGACCCAGTACTTC. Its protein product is CASSVFPGTQETQYF. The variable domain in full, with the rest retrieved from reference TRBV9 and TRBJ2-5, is DSGVTQTPKHLITATGQRVTLRCSPRSGDLSVYWYQQSLDQGLQFLIQYYNGEERAKGNILERFSAQQFPDLHSELNLSSLELGDSALYFCASSVFPGTQETQYFGPGTRLLVL.

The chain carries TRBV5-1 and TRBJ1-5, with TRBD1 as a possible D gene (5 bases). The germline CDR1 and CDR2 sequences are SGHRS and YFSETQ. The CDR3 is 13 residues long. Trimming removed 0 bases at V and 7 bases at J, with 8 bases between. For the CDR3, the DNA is TGCGCCAGCAGCTTGGCTTGGGGGCAGCCCCAGCATTTT. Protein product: CASSLAWGQPQHF.

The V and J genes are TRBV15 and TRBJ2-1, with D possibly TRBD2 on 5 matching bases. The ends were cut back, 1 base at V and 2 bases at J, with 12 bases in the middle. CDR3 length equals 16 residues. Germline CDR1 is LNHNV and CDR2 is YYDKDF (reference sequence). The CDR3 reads CATSRAPGIAYNEQFF. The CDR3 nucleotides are TGTGCCACCAGCAGAGCCCCCGGGATTGCCTACAATGAGCAGTTCTTC.

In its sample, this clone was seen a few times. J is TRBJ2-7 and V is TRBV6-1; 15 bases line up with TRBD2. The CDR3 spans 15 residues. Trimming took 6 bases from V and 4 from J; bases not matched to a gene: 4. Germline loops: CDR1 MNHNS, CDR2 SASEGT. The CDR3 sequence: CASSWTSGGAYEQYF. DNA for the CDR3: TGTGCCAGCAGCTGGACTAGCGGGGGGGCTTACGAGCAGTACTTC.

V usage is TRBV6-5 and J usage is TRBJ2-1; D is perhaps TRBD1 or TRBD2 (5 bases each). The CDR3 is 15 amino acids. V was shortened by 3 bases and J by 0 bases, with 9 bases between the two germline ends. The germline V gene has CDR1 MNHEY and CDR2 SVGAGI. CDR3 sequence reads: CASSYDGGSYNEQFF. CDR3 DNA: TGTGCCAGCAGTTATGATGGGGGCTCCTACAATGAGCAGTTCTTC.

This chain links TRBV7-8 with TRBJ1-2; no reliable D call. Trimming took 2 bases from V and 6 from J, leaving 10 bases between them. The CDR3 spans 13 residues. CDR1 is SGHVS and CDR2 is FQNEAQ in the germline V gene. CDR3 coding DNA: TGTGCCAGCAGCTTAAAGGGTGGAGATGGCTACACCTTC. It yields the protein CASSLKGGDGYTF. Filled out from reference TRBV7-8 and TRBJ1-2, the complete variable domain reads GAGVSQSPRYKVAKRGQDVALRCDPISGHVSLFWYQQALGQGPEFLTYFQNEAQLDKSGLPSDRFFAERPEGSVSTLKIQRTQQEDSAVYLCASSLKGGDGYTFGSGTRLTVV.

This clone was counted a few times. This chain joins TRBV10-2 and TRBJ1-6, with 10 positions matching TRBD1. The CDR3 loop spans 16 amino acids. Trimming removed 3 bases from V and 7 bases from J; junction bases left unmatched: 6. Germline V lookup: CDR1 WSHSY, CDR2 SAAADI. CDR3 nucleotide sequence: TGCGCCAGCAGTGACCGAAGACAGGGGGCCAATTCACCCCTCCACTTT. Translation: CASSDRRQGANSPLHF.

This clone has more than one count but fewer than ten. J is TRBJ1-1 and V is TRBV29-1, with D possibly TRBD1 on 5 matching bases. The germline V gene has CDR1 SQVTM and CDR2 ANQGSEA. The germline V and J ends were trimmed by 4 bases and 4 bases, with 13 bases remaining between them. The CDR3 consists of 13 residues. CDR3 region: CSVGTFLSTEAFF. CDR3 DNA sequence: TGCAGCGTTGGGACATTTCTGAGCACTGAAGCTTTCTTT.

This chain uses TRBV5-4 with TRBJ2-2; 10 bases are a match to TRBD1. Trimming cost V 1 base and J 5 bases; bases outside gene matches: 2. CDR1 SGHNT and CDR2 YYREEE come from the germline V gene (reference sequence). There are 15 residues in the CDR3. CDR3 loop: CASSLRDRGTGELFF. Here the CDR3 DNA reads TGTGCCAGCAGCTTGAGGGACAGGGGTACCGGGGAGCTGTTTTTT.

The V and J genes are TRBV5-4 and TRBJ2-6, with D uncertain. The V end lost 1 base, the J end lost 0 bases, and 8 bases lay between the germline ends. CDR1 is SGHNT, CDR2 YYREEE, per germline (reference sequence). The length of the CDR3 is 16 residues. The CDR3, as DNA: TGTGCCAGCAGCTTGTACCTCCTCTCTGGGGCCAACGTCCTGACTTTC. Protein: CASSLYLLSGANVLTF. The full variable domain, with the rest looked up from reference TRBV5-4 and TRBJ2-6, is ETGVTQSPTHLIKTRGQQVTLRCSSQSGHNTVSWYQQALGQGPQFIFQYYREEENGRGNFPPRFSGLQFPNYSSELNVNALELDDSALYLCASSLYLLSGANVLTFGAGSRLTVL.